This TCR beta chain stems from a study of CD8+CD57+ T cells in acquired aplastic anemia. Overall study context: Quantities of DNA derived from sorted CD4+ and CD8+ cells averaged about 3.2 ug. Where healthy donors were concerned, CD4+ cells averaged about 10 million reads.

Study-level findings and limits: Patients and controls shared approximately 30 CD8+ CDR3 sequences, highly expressed in patients.

Germline CDR1 reads SGHDN; CDR2 reads FVKESK. Deletions cut 5 bases from V and 0 bases from J, with 6 bases between. This CDR3 has 13 amino acids. Ten or more counts support this clonotype. As yet, its antigen is unknown. The TCR beta profiling, which covered VDJ combination and CDR3 sequence, was carried out using genomic DNA as the template. TCRdb recomputed calls from the reads with MiXCR, one row per CDR3 protein. The sample has a few hundred thousand distinct CDR3 sequences; about a third are singletons. This TCR derives from a human donor in good health, serving as a control. The sequenced material came from sorted CD4+, CD8+, or CD8+CD57+ T cells (not recorded which) from PBMCs. This rearrangement joins TRBV14 to TRBJ2-3, with no clear D. This CDR3 reads CASSYTSTDTQYF. CDR3 sequence (DNA): TGTGCCAGCAGCTATACTAGCACAGATACGCAGTATTTT.